The 22 T cell receptor beta chains below were found in one sample sequenced in a study of control samples from healthy donors and cancer patients. Sequenced by immunoSEQ multiplex PCR; TCRdb stores in-frame clones only, minus some. Found here are 350,000 to 450,000 clones, around 90% of them singletons; the top ten hold 5% to 8%. Input material: PBMCs. The source of these receptors is a man between 35 and 55 years old with head and neck cancer.

This chain uses TRBV19 with TRBJ1-1, with D possibly being TRBD1 (5 bases). Germline CDR1 reads LNHDA; CDR2 reads SQIVND (reference sequence). With 1 base removed from V and 5 bases from J, the gap between germline ends came to 14 bases. The CDR3 loop spans 15 amino acids. The DNA of the CDR3 is TGTGCCAGTAGTATAGTGGGACGCCGGGGGACTGAAGCTTTCTTT. Its protein product is CASSIVGRRGTEAFF.

The V and J genes are TRBV27 and TRBJ1-4, with TRBD1 matching 8 bases. The CDR3 consists of 16 residues. The germline CDR1 and CDR2 sequences are MNHEY and SMNVEV (reference sequence). V lost 6 bases to trimming and J lost 2 bases; unmatched junction nucleotides: 8. Here the CDR3 reads CASRTFTGGTNEKLFF. The CDR3 DNA reads as TGTGCCAGCAGAACATTTACAGGGGGGACTAATGAAAAACTGTTTTTT.

The table lists this clone with a count of one. The rearrangement uses TRBV9 and TRBJ1-4, with D possibly being TRBD1 (5 bases). CDR3 length: 16 amino acids. V lost 3 bases and J lost 4, with 16 bases in between. Germline V gene sequence: CDR1 SGDLS, CDR2 YYNGEE. In DNA form, the CDR3 reads TGTGCCAGCAGCGACTCCCGGGACGGGATTAATGAAAAACTGTTTTTT. This gives the protein CASSDSRDGINEKLFF. The complete variable domain, with remaining parts taken from reference TRBV9 and TRBJ1-4, reads DSGVTQTPKHLITATGQRVTLRCSPRSGDLSVYWYQQSLDQGLQFLIQYYNGEERAKGNILERFSAQQFPDLHSELNLSSLELGDSALYFCASSDSRDGINEKLFFGSGTQLSVL.

On this clone itself: The sample carries other DNA sequences with the same CDR3. This sequence joins TRBV7-9 and TRBJ1-4, with D possibly TRBD1 on 6 matching bases. CDR3 length: 14 amino acids. V was cut by 3 bases and J by 5 bases, with 10 bases left in between. Germline CDR1 reads SEHNR; CDR2 reads FQNEAQ (reference sequence). In DNA, the CDR3 is TGTGCCAGCAGCTTGGGGGCAGCGAATGAAAAACTGTTTTTT. Translating it yields CASSLGAANEKLFF.

This chain links TRBV11-2 with TRBJ2-7, with 8 bases that match TRBD2. The CDR3 loop spans 16 amino acids. After removal of 5 bases from V and 5 bases from J, the junction contained 14 bases not matched to a gene. In germline, CDR1 is SGHAT, CDR2 FQNNGV. The CDR3 loop is CASSTRARGGPHEQYF. The CDR3 nucleotides are TGTGCCAGCAGCACAAGGGCTCGGGGGGGGCCCCACGAGCAGTACTTC.

The J gene is TRBJ2-7, the V gene TRBV5-1; TRBD2 might be the D (6 bases). Germline values: CDR1 SGHRS, CDR2 YFSETQ. There are 17 residues in the CDR3. V lost 0 bases, J lost 0 bases, and 16 bases lay in between. The CDR3 sequence: CASSLALGSGGSYEQYF. CDR3 nucleotide sequence: TGCGCCAGCAGCTTGGCCCTGGGTAGCGGTGGCTCCTACGAGCAGTACTTC.

The genes are TRBV6-6 and TRBJ2-5; D gene unclear. The CDR3 is made up of 13 amino acids. Germline CDR1 MNHNY, CDR2 SVGAGI (reference sequence). V was shortened by 7 bases and J by 1 base, with 10 bases between the two germline ends. CDR3 sequence: CASKLKLQETQYF. Written as DNA, the CDR3 is TGTGCCAGCAAGCTAAAGCTCCAAGAGACCCAGTACTTC.

The chain has TRBV9 and TRBJ1-5, with 10 bases aligning to TRBD1. The CDR3 has 15 residues. V gave up 5 bases and J gave up 6 bases; unmatched junction bases: 8. The germline gives CDR1 SGDLS, CDR2 YYNGEE. The CDR3 loop is CASSPGTGASQPQHF. CDR3 DNA: TGTGCCAGCAGTCCTGGGACAGGGGCTAGTCAGCCCCAGCATTTT.

This rearrangement joins TRBV11-2 to TRBJ2-3, with a tentative D call TRBD2 (5 bases). CDR1 and CDR2 (germline): SGHAT, FQNNGV. CDR3 length: 16 amino acids. Trimming removed 5 bases from V and 2 bases from J, with 17 bases in between. CDR3 in amino acids: CASSLGRAGPTDTQYF. The CDR3 DNA reads TGTGCCAGCAGCCTAGGGCGGGCAGGACCCACAGATACGCAGTATTTT. Full variable domain (outside the CDR3, taken from reference TRBV11-2 and TRBJ2-3): EAGVAQSPRYKIIEKRQSVAFWCNPISGHATLYWYQQILGQGPKLLIQFQNNGVVDDSQLPKDRFSAERLKGVDSTLKIQPAKLEDSAVYLCASSLGRAGPTDTQYFGPGTRLTVL.

This clone has a single count. The gene calls are TRBV27 and TRBJ2-5; TRBD2 matches at 9 bases. CDR1 and CDR2 from the germline V gene are MNHEY and SMNVEV (reference sequence). The junction had 9 bases not matched to a gene; V was cut back by 7 bases and J by 6 bases. The CDR3 spans 14 residues. The CDR3: CASNRPREGKTQYF. For the CDR3, the DNA is TGTGCCAGCAACCGTCCGCGGGAGGGTAAGACCCAGTACTTC.

The gene calls are TRBV5-1 and TRBJ2-7; a weak D match, TRBD1 (6 bases). Trimming shortened V by 0 bases and J by 4 bases, and 17 bases separated the two germline ends. Germline V CDR1 and CDR2: SGHRS, YFSETQ. The CDR3 spans 16 residues. CDR3 sequence (DNA): TGCGCCAGCAGCTTGGTGGTCGGGACATCTGGTTACGAGCAGTACTTC. Protein: CASSLVVGTSGYEQYF.

In the case of this clone: At one end the junction does not follow the germline gene, possibly because of a read error. The sample carries other DNA sequences with the same CDR3. The rearrangement uses TRBV7-7 and TRBJ2-1; D is possibly TRBD2 (5 bases). Germline V lookup: CDR1 SSHAT, CDR2 FNYEAQ (reference sequence). CDR3 size: 15 residues. CDR3 protein: CASSPERESYNEQFF. The CDR3, as DNA: TGTGCTAGCAGCCCCGAGAGGGAGTCCTACAATGAGCAGTTCTTC.

This clone was recorded once. V and J are TRBV5-1 and TRBJ2-3; TRBD2 matches at 12 bases. Per the germline V gene, CDR1 is SGHRS and CDR2 is YFSETQ. The CDR3 has 15 amino acids. V lost 3 bases to trimming and J lost 3 bases; unmatched junction nucleotides: 2. The CDR3 reads CASSSGLAGTDTQYF. The CDR3 DNA reads TGCGCCAGCAGCTCCGGACTAGCGGGAACAGATACGCAGTATTTT.

This chain links TRBV28 with TRBJ2-1; 9 bases align to TRBD1. The CDR3 spans 14 residues. Germline V gives CDR1 MDHEN, CDR2 SYDVKM. Trimming took 8 bases from V and 2 from J; bases not matched to a gene: 4. The CDR3 DNA follows: TGTGCCAGCGGGGGGGACAGGGCCTACAATGAGCAGTTCTTC. It encodes CASGGDRAYNEQFF. The variable domain in full, with the rest retrieved from reference TRBV28 and TRBJ2-1, is DVKVTQSSRYLVKRTGEKVFLECVQDMDHENMFWYRQDPGLGLRLIYFSYDVKMKEKGDIPEGYSVSREKKERFSLILESASTNQTSMYLCASGGDRAYNEQFFGPGTRLTVL.

The chain carries TRBV5-1 and TRBJ1-1; TRBD1 agrees at 7 bases. V lost 3 bases, J lost 10 bases, and 6 bases stayed unmatched. CDR1 SGHRS and CDR2 YFSETQ come from the germline V gene. The CDR3 consists of 12 residues. CDR3 nucleotides: TGCGCCAGCAGCTCCGGAGAGGGGGCAGCTTTCTTT. This gives the protein CASSSGEGAAFF.

This chain uses TRBV29-1 with TRBJ2-2, with D unresolved. CDR1 is SQVTM and CDR2 is ANQGSEA in the germline V gene. CDR3 size: 12 residues. V was clipped by 6 bases and J by 7 bases, with 12 bases between them. CDR3 region: CSVKRTGGELFF. CDR3 DNA: TGCAGCGTCAAGAGAACCGGCGGGGAGCTGTTTTTT.

The chain links TRBV3-1 (or the pseudogene TRBV3-2) to TRBJ1-4; D unresolved. This CDR3 is built from 12 residues. Looked up from germline, CDR1 is LGHDT and CDR2 is YNNKEL (reference sequence). Deletions cut 4 bases from V and 8 bases from J, with 8 bases between. The CDR3 protein is CASSPFGEKLFF. The CDR3 DNA is TGTGCCAGCAGCCCGTTCGGGGAAAAACTGTTTTTT.

This chain links TRBV10-3 with TRBJ2-3; D uncertain. The CDR3 loop spans 14 amino acids. In germline, CDR1 is ENHRY, CDR2 SYGVKD. Trimming removed 0 bases at V and 6 bases at J, with 10 bases between. Written as DNA, the CDR3 is TGTGCCATCAGTGAGTCCGGCGGCCCGGATACGCAGTATTTT. Its translation is CAISESGGPDTQYF.

CDR3: CASSLDRESTDTQYF. The CDR3 DNA sequence: TGTGCCAGCAGCTTAGACCGGGAAAGCACAGATACGCAGTATTTT. This sequence joins TRBV7-2 and TRBJ2-3, with a weak D call TRBD2 (5 bases). The CDR3 extends over 15 amino acids. V dropped 1 base and J dropped 0 bases, with 8 bases sitting between them. The germline CDR1 and CDR2 sequences are SGHTA and FQGNSA.

This rearrangement joins TRBV14 to TRBJ1-1; tentative D call: TRBD1 (5 bases). This CDR3 is 14 amino acids long. Germline V gene lookup returns CDR1 SGHDN and CDR2 FVKESK. V gave up 0 bases and J gave up 4 bases, with 9 bases separating them. The CDR3 loop is CASSQETGGTEAFF. CDR3 DNA sequence: TGTGCCAGCAGCCAAGAGACTGGGGGCACTGAAGCTTTCTTT.

V and J are TRBV3-1 (or the pseudogene TRBV3-2) and TRBJ2-7; 11 bases match TRBD2. The V gene end was trimmed by 8 bases and the J gene end by 2 bases; junction bases not matched to a gene: 5. Germline V lookup: CDR1 LGHDT, CDR2 YNNKEL (reference sequence). This CDR3 has 14 residues. CDR3: CASGGTSGPYEQYF. In DNA form, the CDR3 reads TGTGCCAGCGGCGGGACTAGCGGACCCTACGAGCAGTACTTC.

V is TRBV10-3 and J is TRBJ1-6, with D perhaps TRBD1 (5 bases). This CDR3 has 14 residues. Looked up from germline, CDR1 is ENHRY and CDR2 is SYGVKD. Trimming stripped 2 bases from V and 7 bases from J, with 9 bases between. This CDR3 reads CAISEGAANSPLHF. CDR3 DNA sequence: TGTGCCATCAGTGAGGGGGCAGCGAATTCACCCCTCCACTTT.